Following are 2 T cell receptor beta chains from one sample sequenced in a study of blood T cell repertoires in COVID-19. The protocol was immunoSEQ multiplex PCR, while the TCRdb copy is restricted to in-frame clones and leaves out a portion. The table records 150,000 to 200,000 clones, roughly 74% of them present only once. Sequencing input: peripheral blood. These receptors all come from a woman of 80 years or more with acute or convalescent COVID-19.

The V gene is TRBV30, the J gene TRBJ2-6, with 8 bases that match TRBD1. Looked up from germline, CDR1 is GTSNPN and CDR2 is SVGIG (reference sequence). The CDR3 loop spans 14 amino acids. V shed 1 base, J shed 5 bases, and the junction held 1 base outside the gene matches. CDR3 bases: TGTGCCTGGAGTGGGACAGGGTGGGCCAACGTCCTGACTTTC. This sequence encodes CAWSGTGWANVLTF.

This clone was found a few times. V gene TRBV4-1 combines with J gene TRBJ2-7; D possibly corresponds to TRBD2 (6 bases). Trimming cost V 3 bases and J 4 bases, with 10 bases left between them. Germline CDR1 is MGHRA and CDR2 is YSYEKL. The CDR3 has 13 residues. DNA for the CDR3: TGCGCCAGCAGCCACGGGACTGCATACGAGCAGTACTTC. Its protein is CASSHGTAYEQYF.